The entry that follows covers one TCR beta chain sequence. What this receptor recognizes is not known. No base-level quality is on record; no much larger clone is a single base apart. Including the terminal cysteine and phenylalanine, the CDR3 comprises 16 residues. CDR3 DNA is the only sequence kept; it has 48 bases, read in frame from the first base. V lost 0 bases and J lost 2 bases, and the count of bases not matched to a germline gene is 5. The germline V gene specifies KGHSH as CDR1 and LQKENI as CDR2. The data derive from a study of control samples from healthy donors and cancer patients (dated by TCRdb to 2018 to 2020). Library construction relied on the immunoSEQ multiplex PCR assay. TCRdb re-hosts the immuneACCESS table, in-frame sequences only. Its copies lack some clones; in the studies checked, an unresolved V gene accounts for under half of them, and the cause for the rest is not known. The sample records approximately 120,000 clones, more than 70% of which are singletons. Together, the top ten hold just under 3% of the sample.

Sample: blood. The rearrangement joined TRBV18 to TRBJ2-3, with 7 middle bases fitting TRBD1. This TCR came from a man aged 55 to 70 in good health. The DNA sequence is as follows: TGTGCCAGCTCACCACCGAACAGGGGATACACAGATACGCAGTATTTT. Translated, it gives CASSPPNRGYTDTQYF.